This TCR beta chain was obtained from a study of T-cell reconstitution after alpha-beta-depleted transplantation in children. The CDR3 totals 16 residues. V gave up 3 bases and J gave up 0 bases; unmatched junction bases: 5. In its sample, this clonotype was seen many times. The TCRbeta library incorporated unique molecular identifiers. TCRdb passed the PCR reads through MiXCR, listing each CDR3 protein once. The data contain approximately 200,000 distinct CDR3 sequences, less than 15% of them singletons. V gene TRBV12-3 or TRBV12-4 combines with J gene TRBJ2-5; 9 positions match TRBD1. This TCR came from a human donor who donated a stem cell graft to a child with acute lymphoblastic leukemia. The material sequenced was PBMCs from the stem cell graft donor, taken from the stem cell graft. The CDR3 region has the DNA TGTGCCAGCAGTTTGTGGGGACAGGGACACCAAGAGACCCAGTACTTC. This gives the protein CASSLWGQGHQETQYF.